This entry concerns a single T cell receptor beta chain. The sample is drawn from a study of blood T cell repertoires in COVID-19. Across the study: Material from acute and convalescent COVID-19 was sourced from the United States, Italy and Spain.

The CDR3 runs to 14 residues. Germline values: CDR1 MNHEY, CDR2 SVGEGT. The V and J ends lost 2 bases and 8 bases respectively, with 15 bases between them. Original processing methods: For nucleated cells, counts were estimated from reference gene primer amplification. The assay was immunoSEQ multiplex PCR, and TCRdb's table has in-frame clones only and misses some. That table furnishes V, J and clone size, whereas the DNA furnished D and trimming. The table lists approximately 200,000 clones, 80% to 90% of them singletons. Clinical histories supplied by participants themselves formed the basis of cohort assignment. Someone with COVID-19 had been met by exposed participants within 2 weeks before study entry.

The clonotype originates from a woman aged 30 to 39 who had been exposed to COVID-19. V usage is TRBV6-2 or TRBV6-3 and J usage is TRBJ1-1; perhaps TRBD1 as D (5 bases). The specimen was PBMCs or T cells enriched from blood (not recorded which). The CDR3 loop is CASSYGFGQGEAFF. The CDR3 coding sequence is TGTGCCAGCAGTTACGGATTTGGGCAGGGCGAAGCTTTCTTT.